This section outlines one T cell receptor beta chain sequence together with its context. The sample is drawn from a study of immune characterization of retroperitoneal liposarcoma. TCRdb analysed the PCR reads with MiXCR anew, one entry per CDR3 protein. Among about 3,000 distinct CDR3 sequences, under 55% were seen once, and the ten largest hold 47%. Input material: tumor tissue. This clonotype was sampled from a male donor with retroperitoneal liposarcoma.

The CDR3 sequence: CASSFGAGGPGYEQYF. The CDR3 DNA is TGTGCCAGCAGTTTTGGGGCGGGAGGCCCCGGCTACGAGCAGTACTTC. The gene calls are TRBV12-3 or TRBV12-4 and TRBJ2-1; 8 bases agree with TRBD2. The DNA end is more similar to TRBJ2-7, so the J call may be wrong. The CDR3 contains 16 residues.